These 14 T cell receptor beta chains were sequenced from one sample in a study of blood T cell repertoires in COVID-19. Measured with immunoSEQ multiplex PCR; TCRdb has only the in-frame clones, and not every one. Counted here are more than 300,000 clones, around 91% occurring once; the ten biggest clones make up roughly 3.4%. Sequenced material: peripheral blood. The receptor set was obtained from a woman aged 18-35 years who had recovered from COVID-19.

The chain couples TRBV7-9 to TRBJ2-7, with a weak D call TRBD2 (6 bases). Germline V gene sequence: CDR1 SEHNR, CDR2 FQNEAQ (reference sequence). Trimming took 2 bases from V and 6 from J, leaving 11 bases between them. The length of the CDR3 is 13 residues. This chain's CDR3 is CASSLSSGVEQYV. In nucleotides, the CDR3 is TGTGCCAGCAGCTTATCCTCGGGGGTCGAGCAGTACGTC.

The V call is TRBV5-6, the J call TRBJ2-5; the match to TRBD1 covers 9 bases. Germline loops: CDR1 SGHDT, CDR2 YYEEEE. Losses at the gene ends were 0 bases for V and 4 bases for J; bases not matched to a gene: 13. This CDR3 spans 18 amino acids. The CDR3 protein is CASSLVFEGQGLRETQYF. CDR3 bases: TGTGCCAGCAGCTTGGTCTTTGAGGGACAGGGTCTGAGAGAGACCCAGTACTTC. The whole variable domain, remainder taken from reference TRBV5-6 and TRBJ2-5, is DAGVTQSPTHLIKTRGQQVTLRCSPKSGHDTVSWYQQALGQGPQFIFQYYEEEERQRGNFPDRFSGHQFPNYSSELNVNALLLGDSALYLCASSLVFEGQGLRETQYFGPGTRLLVL.

Only one count was recorded for this clone. V usage is TRBV5-4 and J usage is TRBJ1-2, with D unresolved. The germline V gene has CDR1 SGHNT and CDR2 YYREEE (reference sequence). The CDR3 consists of 15 residues. Trimming left V 4 bases short and J 0 bases short, with 13 bases between. The DNA for the CDR3 is TGTGCCAGCAGCCCCAGGCTCGGGGCTAACTATGGCTACACCTTC. Translating gives CASSPRLGANYGYTF.

V gene TRBV7-2 combines with J gene TRBJ1-1; TRBD1 is a possible D gene (6 bases). V lost 10 bases and J 4 bases, leaving 16 bases between the germline ends. CDR3 size: 13 residues. Germline assignment: CDR1 SGHTA and CDR2 FQGNSA. CDR3 sequence (DNA): TGTGCCACCTTATACTTAGGGGGCACTGAAGCTTTCTTT. Its translation is CATLYLGGTEAFF. Using reference TRBV7-2 and TRBJ1-1 for the parts outside the CDR3, the full variable domain is GAGVSQSPSNKVTEKGKDVELRCDPISGHTALYWYRQSLGQGLEFLIYFQGNSAPDKSGLPSDRFSAERTGGSVSTLTIQRTQQEDSAVYLCATLYLGGTEAFFGQGTRLTVV.

The chain couples TRBV5-1 to TRBJ1-1; D not resolved. The CDR3 length is 15 residues. The ends were cut back, 1 base at V and 8 bases at J, with 18 bases in the middle. The germline CDR1 and CDR2 sequences are SGHRS and YFSETQ. This chain's CDR3 is CASSLTAGWGGEAFF. The CDR3 coding sequence is TGCGCCAGCAGCTTGACCGCGGGGTGGGGAGGGGAAGCTTTCTTT. Using reference TRBV5-1 and TRBJ1-1 for the parts outside the CDR3, the full variable domain is KAGVTQTPRYLIKTRGQQVTLSCSPISGHRSVSWYQQTPGQGLQFLFEYFSETQRNKGNFPGRFSGRQFSNSRSEMNVSTLELGDSALYLCASSLTAGWGGEAFFGQGTRLTVV.

The chain employs TRBV6-2 or TRBV6-3 and TRBJ2-7; 7 nucleotides line up with TRBD1. The CDR3 sequence is 12 residues long. CDR1 and CDR2 (germline): MNHEY, SVGEGT. V lost 6 bases, J lost 6 bases, and 5 bases stayed unmatched. CDR3 coding DNA: TGTGCCAGCAGCTCTCGACAGGGCGAGCAGTACGTC. Amino acid sequence: CASSSRQGEQYV.

The chain links TRBV5-6 to TRBJ1-2; the D gene is possibly TRBD1 (5 bases). The V end was cut by 4 bases, the J end by 4 bases, with 11 bases between. CDR1 and CDR2 (germline): SGHDT, YYEEEE. The CDR3 is 13 residues long. In DNA form, the CDR3 reads TGTGCCAGCAGCAACACAGGCCTCTATGGCTACACCTTC. Its translation is CASSNTGLYGYTF.

J is TRBJ1-5 and V is TRBV11-2, with 11 bases identical to TRBD1. CDR3 size: 15 residues. V lost 5 bases to trimming and J lost 7 bases; unmatched junction nucleotides: 7. Germline CDR1 is SGHAT and CDR2 is FQNNGV. The CDR3 loop is CASSHGQGAEQPQHF. The CDR3 DNA sequence: TGTGCCAGCAGCCACGGACAGGGGGCTGAGCAGCCCCAGCATTTT. Filled out from reference TRBV11-2 and TRBJ1-5, the complete variable domain reads EAGVAQSPRYKIIEKRQSVAFWCNPISGHATLYWYQQILGQGPKLLIQFQNNGVVDDSQLPKDRFSAERLKGVDSTLKIQPAKLEDSAVYLCASSHGQGAEQPQHFGDGTRLSIL.

V and J are TRBV5-1 and TRBJ2-1; TRBD2 matches 15 bases. V lost 0 bases to trimming and J lost 6 bases; unmatched junction nucleotides: 7. This CDR3 is 18 amino acids long. Per germline, CDR1 SGHRS and CDR2 YFSETQ. CDR3 bases: TGCGCCAGCAGCTTGGGGGGGACTAGCGGGAGGATTGGCAATGAGCAGTTCTTC. Its translation is CASSLGGTSGRIGNEQFF.

The chain combines TRBV6-5 with TRBJ2-5, with D unresolved. The CDR3 extends over 14 amino acids. Trimming took off 2 bases at V and 4 bases at J, with 11 bases between the two ends. Germline values: CDR1 MNHEY, CDR2 SVGAGI. The DNA for the CDR3 is TGTGCCAGCAGTTACCGTCACTCCCTAGAGACCCAGTACTTC. Residues: CASSYRHSLETQYF.

The rearrangement links TRBV5-1 to TRBJ2-1; 9 bases line up with TRBD2. The CDR3 extends over 15 amino acids. The germline V gene encodes CDR1 SGHRS and CDR2 YFSETQ. V shed 1 base, J shed 3 bases, and the junction held 2 bases outside the gene matches. This CDR3 is CASSLTLAGYNEQFF. For the CDR3, the DNA is TGCGCCAGCAGCTTGACACTAGCGGGCTACAATGAGCAGTTCTTC.

V is TRBV25-1 and J is TRBJ1-1; 9 bases line up with TRBD1. CDR1 MGHDK and CDR2 SYGVNS come from the germline V gene. This CDR3 region has 16 residues. The trim removed 10 bases at V and 5 bases at J, leaving 17 bases unmatched. This CDR3 is CATQPRTGQGNTEAFF. For the CDR3, the DNA is TGTGCCACCCAGCCAAGGACAGGACAGGGGAATACTGAAGCTTTCTTT. The full variable domain, completed using reference TRBV25-1 and TRBJ1-1, is EADIYQTPRYLVIGTGKKITLECSQTMGHDKMYWYQQDPGMELHLIHYSYGVNSTEKGDLSSESTVSRIRTEHFPLTLESARPSHTSQYLCATQPRTGQGNTEAFFGQGTRLTVV.

V usage is TRBV11-3 and J usage is TRBJ2-7; D is possibly TRBD2 (6 bases). Between the trimmed V and J ends, which lost 1 base and 2 bases, there was a span of 9 bases. CDR3 length: 14 amino acids. Germline CDR1 is SGHNT and CDR2 is YENEEA. CDR3 amino acids: CASSLASGPYEQYV. In DNA, the CDR3 is TGTGCCAGCAGCTTAGCAAGCGGGCCCTACGAGCAGTACGTC.

In its sample, this clone was seen once. The V call is TRBV10-1, the J call TRBJ1-1; maybe TRBD1 (6 bases). CDR1 and CDR2 (germline): WNHNN, SYGVQD (reference sequence). The CDR3 is made up of 12 amino acids. The V gene lost 2 bases and the J gene lost 5 bases, with 6 bases spanning the gap. CDR3 in DNA: TGCGCCAGCAGTGAGGGGACAACTGAAGCTTTCTTT. Protein product: CASSEGTTEAFF.